What follows are 21 T cell receptor beta chains derived from one specimen sequenced in a study of CD4+ T cells in melanoma. TCRdb keeps only in-frame clones here, not all; method: immunoSEQ multiplex PCR. The sample carries fewer than 20,000 clones, more than 70% recorded once. The sequencing sample was made of cells from a culture (not recorded whether cultured in vitro). The source of these receptors is a human donor with melanoma.

The rearrangement links TRBV19 to TRBJ1-2, with D perhaps matching TRBD1 (6 bases). This CDR3 is 15 amino acids long. V lost 3 bases and J 1 base, leaving 12 bases between the germline ends. Germline CDR1 and CDR2: LNHDA and SQIVND (reference sequence). The CDR3 reads CASSIGRGLNYGYTF. Here the CDR3 DNA reads TGTGCCAGTAGTATCGGCAGGGGCCTTAACTATGGCTACACCTTC. The full variable domain, in which reference TRBV19 and TRBJ1-2 provide the parts outside the CDR3, is DGGITQSPKYLFRKEGQNVTLSCEQNLNHDAMYWYRQDPGQGLRLIYYSQIVNDFQKGDIAEGYSVSREKKESFPLTVTSAQKNPTAFYLCASSIGRGLNYGYTFGSGTRLTVV.

This chain links TRBV2 with TRBJ1-2; D is undetermined. The V gene lost 5 bases and the J gene lost 2 bases, with 9 bases spanning the gap. CDR1 and CDR2 (germline): SNHLY, FYNNEI. The CDR3 loop spans 13 amino acids. The CDR3 nucleotides are TGTGCCAGCAGTATCGGCCCGAACTATGGCTACACCTTC. Encoded protein: CASSIGPNYGYTF.

The chain joins TRBV19 to TRBJ2-7; 10 nucleotides match TRBD1. The CDR3 is 14 amino acids. Per the germline V gene, CDR1 is LNHDA and CDR2 is SQIVND (reference sequence). V shed 7 bases, J shed 0 bases, and the junction held 3 bases outside the gene matches. In DNA, the CDR3 is TGTGCCAGTAAAGGGACAGGGGTCTCCTACGAGCAGTACTTC. It translates to CASKGTGVSYEQYF. The full variable domain, rest sourced from reference TRBV19 and TRBJ2-7, is DGGITQSPKYLFRKEGQNVTLSCEQNLNHDAMYWYRQDPGQGLRLIYYSQIVNDFQKGDIAEGYSVSREKKESFPLTVTSAQKNPTAFYLCASKGTGVSYEQYFGPGTRLTVT.

This clone came up once. This chain connects TRBV6-6 to TRBJ2-7, with unresolved D. V was shortened by 0 bases and J by 6 bases, with 15 bases between the two germline ends. The V gene's germline CDR1 is MNHNY and CDR2 SVGAGI (reference sequence). The CDR3 has 15 residues. This CDR3 reads CASSYSTWANGEQYF. Here the CDR3 DNA reads TGTGCCAGCAGTTACTCGACCTGGGCGAACGGCGAGCAGTACTTC.

The chain couples TRBV25-1 to TRBJ1-2, with a possible D match to TRBD1 (6 bases). The CDR3 is made up of 13 amino acids. Germline lookup yields CDR1 MGHDK and CDR2 SYGVNS. Trimming pared 2 bases from V and 8 bases from J, leaving 12 bases between. CDR3 in DNA: TGTGCCAGCAGTGAAGCCGGGGGCTTCGGCTACACCTTC. Translated, it gives CASSEAGGFGYTF.

The rearrangement uses TRBV13 and TRBJ2-7; no reliable D call. V was pared by 2 bases and J by 3 bases, with 5 bases between. The CDR3 contains 12 residues. Germline lookup yields CDR1 PRHDT and CDR2 FYEKMQ (reference sequence). The CDR3: CASSLNSYEQYF. The CDR3 coding sequence is TGTGCCAGCAGCTTAAATAGCTACGAGCAGTACTTC.

The genes are TRBV6-5 and TRBJ2-3; 8 bases are a match to TRBD1. After removal of 2 bases from V and 7 bases from J, the junction contained 11 bases not matched to a gene. The germline gives CDR1 MNHEY, CDR2 SVGAGI. The CDR3 is 16 amino acids. CDR3 sequence reads: CASSYDTPGQAHTQYF. The CDR3 DNA sequence: TGTGCCAGCAGTTACGATACACCGGGACAGGCTCATACGCAGTATTTT.

The rearrangement joins TRBV11-1 to TRBJ2-3, with D perhaps being TRBD1 or TRBD2 (5 bases each). The CDR3 is 17 amino acids. V was pared by 3 bases and J by 0 bases, with 16 bases between. From germline, CDR1 is SGHAT and CDR2 FQDESV (reference sequence). The CDR3 loop reads CASSFAGTGLSTDTQYF. The CDR3 DNA sequence: TGTGCCAGCAGCTTCGCTGGGACGGGCCTAAGCACAGATACGCAGTATTTT.

This chain uses TRBV7-9 with TRBJ1-4, with D possibly being TRBD1 (6 bases). The ends were cut back, 2 bases at V and 8 bases at J, with 12 bases in the middle. Germline V gene data show CDR1 as SEHNR and CDR2 as FQNEAQ (reference sequence). The CDR3 covers 14 residues. The CDR3 bases are TGTGCCAGCAGCTTATCGGTACAGGGCGAAAAACTGTTTTTT. Translation gives CASSLSVQGEKLFF.

J is TRBJ1-2 and V is TRBV4-2; unclear D gene. Germline V gene data show CDR1 as LGHNA and CDR2 as YNFKEQ. The V and J ends lost 0 bases and 3 bases respectively, with 11 bases between them. The CDR3 length is 15 residues. CDR3 amino acids: CASSQDLGKDYGYTF. The CDR3 DNA sequence: TGTGCCAGCAGCCAAGATTTAGGAAAGGACTATGGCTACACCTTC.

This sequence joins TRBV7-3 and TRBJ2-3; 7 nucleotides align to TRBD2. Trimming took 3 bases from V and 6 from J; bases not matched to a gene: 9. In germline, CDR1 is SGHTA, CDR2 FQGTGA. CDR3 length equals 15 residues. Written as DNA, the CDR3 is TGTGCCAGCAGCTTTTTCTTCGGGGGGACCGATACGCAGTATTTT. The encoded protein is CASSFFFGGTDTQYF.

The rearrangement links TRBV5-1 to TRBJ1-1; 10 bases fit TRBD1. CDR3 length: 15 amino acids. J gave up 5 bases and V 0 bases, and 4 bases lay outside the gene matches. Germline V gene lookup returns CDR1 SGHRS and CDR2 YFSETQ. The CDR3 coding sequence is TGCGCCAGCAGCTTGGCAGGACAGGGGGGGACTGAAGCTTTCTTT. As protein: CASSLAGQGGTEAFF.

The gene calls are TRBV5-4 and TRBJ2-4; tentatively, D is TRBD1 (6 bases). Germline V gene sequence: CDR1 SGHNT, CDR2 YYREEE (reference sequence). The length of the CDR3 is 14 residues. V was trimmed by 3 bases and J by 14 bases, leaving 21 bases between them. The CDR3 spells CASSSDQGLLEKYF. The CDR3 DNA reads TGTGCCAGCAGCTCTGACCAGGGGCTCCTAGAAAAGTACTTC.

The genes are TRBV9 and TRBJ1-6; D not certain. The CDR3 extends over 13 amino acids. CDR1 and CDR2 (germline): SGDLS, YYNGEE. Trimming shortened V by 0 bases and J by 8 bases, and 6 bases separated the two germline ends. DNA of the CDR3: TGTGCCAGCAGCGTAGTTCAAGATTCACCCCTCCACTTT. Its translation is CASSVVQDSPLHF.

A single count supports this clone. The chain employs TRBV6-5 and TRBJ1-1, with D uncertain. The CDR3 spans 13 residues. V lost 11 bases and J lost 1, with 14 bases in between. Germline assignment: CDR1 MNHEY and CDR2 SVGAGI. The CDR3: CAGSLLENTEAFF. The CDR3 coding sequence is TGTGCCGGTTCACTGTTGGAGAACACTGAAGCTTTCTTT.

The chain recombines TRBV11-2 with TRBJ2-2; D is unclear. CDR3 length: 13 residues. The V end was cut by 1 base, the J end by 6 bases, with 6 bases between. The germline CDR1 and CDR2 sequences are SGHAT and FQNNGV. As DNA, the CDR3 is TGTGCCAGCAGCTTAGTTGGTTCCGGGGAGCTGTTTTTT. Amino acids: CASSLVGSGELFF.

This chain joins TRBV5-4 and TRBJ2-3; D is unresolved. The CDR3 totals 13 residues. Looked up from germline, CDR1 is SGHNT and CDR2 is YYREEE (reference sequence). The V and J ends lost 0 bases and 1 base respectively, with 3 bases between them. The CDR3 here is CASSLAGTDTQYF. The CDR3 DNA reads as TGTGCCAGCAGCTTGGCGGGCACAGATACGCAGTATTTT.

The chain has TRBV11-2 and TRBJ1-1; 8 bases are shared with TRBD1. Per the germline V gene, CDR1 is SGHAT and CDR2 is FQNNGV. The V gene end was trimmed by 5 bases and the J gene end by 4 bases; junction bases not matched to a gene: 9. This CDR3 region has 15 residues. CDR3 sequence: CASSTDRVKVTEAFF. The CDR3 DNA is TGTGCCAGCAGCACGGACAGGGTGAAGGTCACTGAAGCTTTCTTT.

This chain connects TRBV18 to TRBJ1-3; the D gene is possibly TRBD1 (5 bases). CDR1 and CDR2 (germline): KGHSH, LQKENI. V was trimmed by 4 bases and J by 3 bases, leaving 10 bases between them. There are 14 residues in the CDR3. CDR3 nucleotides: TGTGCCAGCTCACTGCAGGGAGGTGGAAACACCATATATTTT. This gives the protein CASSLQGGGNTIYF.

This rearrangement joins TRBV7-8 to TRBJ2-5; no clear D. Germline lookup yields CDR1 SGHVS and CDR2 FQNEAQ. The CDR3 is 11 amino acids. V dropped 4 bases and J dropped 7 bases, with 7 bases sitting between them. CDR3 protein: CASSSSATQYF. CDR3 DNA: TGTGCCAGCAGCTCCTCCGCGACCCAGTACTTC.

This sequence joins TRBV7-8 and TRBJ1-5; no reliable D call. The CDR3 runs to 16 residues. CDR1 and CDR2 from the germline V gene are SGHVS and FQNEAQ. Trimming pared 2 bases from V and 5 bases from J, leaving 16 bases between. DNA of the CDR3: TGTGCCAGCAGCTTAAGTAGGGTACAAGAGTATCAGCCCCAGCATTTT. Its translation is CASSLSRVQEYQPQHF.